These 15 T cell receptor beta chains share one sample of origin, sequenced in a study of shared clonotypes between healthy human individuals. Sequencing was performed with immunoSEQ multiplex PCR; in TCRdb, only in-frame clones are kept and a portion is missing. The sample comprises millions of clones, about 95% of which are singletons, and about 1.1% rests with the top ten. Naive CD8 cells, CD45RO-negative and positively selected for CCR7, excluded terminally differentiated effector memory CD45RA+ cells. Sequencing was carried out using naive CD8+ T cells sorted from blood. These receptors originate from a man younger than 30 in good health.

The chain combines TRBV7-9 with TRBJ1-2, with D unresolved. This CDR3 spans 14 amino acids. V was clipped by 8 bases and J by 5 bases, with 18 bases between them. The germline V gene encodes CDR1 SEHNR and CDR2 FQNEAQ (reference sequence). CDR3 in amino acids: CASLSAGSLYGYTF. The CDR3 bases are TGTGCCAGCCTCTCGGCGGGAAGCCTATATGGCTACACCTTC.

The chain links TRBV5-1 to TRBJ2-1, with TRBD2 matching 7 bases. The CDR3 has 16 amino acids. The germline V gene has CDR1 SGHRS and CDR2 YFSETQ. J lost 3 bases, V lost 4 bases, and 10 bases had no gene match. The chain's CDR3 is CASSPPGLLNYNEQFF. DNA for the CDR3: TGCGCCAGCAGCCCTCCGGGACTACTCAACTACAATGAGCAGTTCTTC.

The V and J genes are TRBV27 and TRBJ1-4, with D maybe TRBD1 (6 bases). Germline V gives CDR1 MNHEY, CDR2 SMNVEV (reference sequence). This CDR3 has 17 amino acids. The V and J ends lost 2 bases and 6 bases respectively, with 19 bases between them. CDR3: CASSLNTGPGVHEKLFF. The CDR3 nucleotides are TGTGCCAGCAGTTTAAATACAGGGCCGGGTGTGCATGAAAAACTGTTTTTT.

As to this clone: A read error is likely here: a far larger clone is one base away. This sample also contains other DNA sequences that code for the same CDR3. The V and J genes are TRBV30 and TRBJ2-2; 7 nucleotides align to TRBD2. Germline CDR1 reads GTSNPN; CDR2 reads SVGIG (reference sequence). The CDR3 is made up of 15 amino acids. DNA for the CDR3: TGTGCCTGGAGTGGGGAGGGACTAAGGACCGGGGAGCTATTTTTT. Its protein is CAWSGEGLRTGELFF. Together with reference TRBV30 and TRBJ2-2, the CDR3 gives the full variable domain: SQTIHQWPATLVQPVGSPLSLECTVEGTSNPNLYWYRQAAGRGLQLLFYSVGIGQISSEVPQNLSASRPQDRQFILSSKKLLLSDSGFYLCAWSGEGLRTGELFFGEGSRLTVL.

CDR3 in amino acids: CARSLVRRQETQYF. Here the CDR3 DNA reads TGTGCCAGAAGCTTGGTACGGCGACAAGAGACCCAGTACTTC. The chain uses TRBV5-3 and TRBJ2-5; no clear D gene. TRBV5-3 is given ORF status, its function remaining uncertain. The V end lost 0 bases, the J end lost 2 bases, and 8 bases lay between the germline ends. The CDR3 has 14 amino acids.

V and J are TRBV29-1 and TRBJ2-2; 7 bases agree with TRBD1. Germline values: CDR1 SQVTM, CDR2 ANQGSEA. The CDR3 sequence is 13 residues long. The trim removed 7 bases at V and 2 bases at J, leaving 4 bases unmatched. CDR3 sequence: CSAGQINTGELFF. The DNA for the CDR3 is TGCAGCGCGGGACAGATAAACACCGGGGAGCTGTTTTTT.

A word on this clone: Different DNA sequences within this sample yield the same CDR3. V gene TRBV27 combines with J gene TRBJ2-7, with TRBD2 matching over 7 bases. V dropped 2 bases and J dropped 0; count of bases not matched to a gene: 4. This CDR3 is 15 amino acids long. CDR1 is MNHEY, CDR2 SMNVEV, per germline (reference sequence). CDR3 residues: CASSLGGDPSYEQYF. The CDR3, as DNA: TGTGCCAGCAGTTTAGGGGGGGACCCCTCCTACGAGCAGTACTTC.

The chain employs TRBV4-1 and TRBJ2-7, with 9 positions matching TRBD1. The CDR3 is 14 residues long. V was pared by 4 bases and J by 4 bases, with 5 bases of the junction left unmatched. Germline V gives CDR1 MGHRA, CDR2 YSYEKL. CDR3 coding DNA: TGCGCCAGCAGCCGGACAGGGGACCGGTACGAGCAGTACTTC. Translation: CASSRTGDRYEQYF.

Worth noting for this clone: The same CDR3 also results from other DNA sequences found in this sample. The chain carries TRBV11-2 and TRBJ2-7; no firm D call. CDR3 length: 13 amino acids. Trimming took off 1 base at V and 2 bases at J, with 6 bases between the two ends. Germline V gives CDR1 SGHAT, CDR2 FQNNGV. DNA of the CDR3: TGTGCCAGCAGCTTAGGAAGGGCCTACGAGCAGTACTTC. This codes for CASSLGRAYEQYF.

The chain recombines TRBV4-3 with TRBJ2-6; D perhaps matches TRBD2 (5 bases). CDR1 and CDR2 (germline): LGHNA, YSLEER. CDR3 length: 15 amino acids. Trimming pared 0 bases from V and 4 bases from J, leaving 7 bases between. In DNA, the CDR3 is TGCGCCAGCAGCCAAGATTCGGGAGGGGCCAACGTCCTGACTTTC. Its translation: CASSQDSGGANVLTF.

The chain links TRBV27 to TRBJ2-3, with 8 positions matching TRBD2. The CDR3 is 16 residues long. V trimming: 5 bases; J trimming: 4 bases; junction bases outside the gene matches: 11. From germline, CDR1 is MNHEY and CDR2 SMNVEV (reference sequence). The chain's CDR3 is CASSIAGPPWADTQYF. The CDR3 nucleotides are TGTGCCAGCAGTATAGCGGGGCCCCCCTGGGCAGATACGCAGTATTTT.

CDR3 sequence: CAISEEVGYTF. CDR3 DNA: TGTGCCATCAGTGAAGAGGTTGGCTACACCTTC. The chain recombines TRBV10-3 with TRBJ1-2; D is undetermined. The V end was cut by 3 bases, the J end by 7 bases, with 6 bases between. The CDR3 consists of 11 residues. CDR1 is ENHRY and CDR2 is SYGVKD in the germline V gene.

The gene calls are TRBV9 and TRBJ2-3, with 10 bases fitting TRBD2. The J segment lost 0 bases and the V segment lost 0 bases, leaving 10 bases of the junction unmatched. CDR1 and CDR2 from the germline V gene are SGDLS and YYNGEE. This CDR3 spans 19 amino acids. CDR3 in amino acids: CASSVAPSGGFTSTDTQYF. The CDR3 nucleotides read TGTGCCAGCAGCGTAGCTCCTAGCGGGGGATTTACTAGCACAGATACGCAGTATTTT.

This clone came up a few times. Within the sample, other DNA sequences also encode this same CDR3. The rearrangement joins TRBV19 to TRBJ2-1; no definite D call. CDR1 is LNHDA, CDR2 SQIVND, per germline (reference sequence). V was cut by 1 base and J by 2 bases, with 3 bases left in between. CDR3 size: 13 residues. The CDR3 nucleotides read TGTGCCAGTAGTATAGTAACCTACAATGAGCAGTTCTTC. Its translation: CASSIVTYNEQFF.

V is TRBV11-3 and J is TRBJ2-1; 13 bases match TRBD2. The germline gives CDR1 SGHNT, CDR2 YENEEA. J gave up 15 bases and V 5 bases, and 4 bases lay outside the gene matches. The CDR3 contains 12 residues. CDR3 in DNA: TGTGCCAGCAGCGCTACTAGCGGGAGGGTGTTCTTC. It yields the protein CASSATSGRVFF. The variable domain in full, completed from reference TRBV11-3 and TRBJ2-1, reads EAGVVQSPRYKIIEKKQPVAFWCNPISGHNTLYWYLQNLGQGPELLIRYENEEAVDDSQLPKDRFSAERLKGVDSTLKIQPAELGDSAVYLCASSATSGRVFFGPGTRLTVL.